The text below deals with one T cell receptor (beta chain). There is no known antigen for this receptor. There are no base qualities to consult, and no much larger clone falls within one base. This entry is derived from a study of blood T cell repertoires in COVID-19 (TCRdb year 2020). The study in broad terms: Samples covering the acute and convalescent phases of COVID-19 were provided by collaborators in the United States, Italy and Spain. The prospective study material was composed of cDNA or gDNA derived from T cells, B-cell-depleted T cells, or PBMCs. The dataset comprised deeply sampled blood TCRbeta repertoires from subjects exposed to, actively infected with, or recovered from COVID-19. The repertoires were released in a freely available public database intended as a resource for research on the immune response to SARS-CoV-2. The sample metadata nearly always contained a de-identified subject ID, COVID-19 status, age in years and sex. Where available, HLA class I and class II types were taken from metadata supplied by the sample provider and were not determined by assay-based typing. Samples came from the ongoing ImmuneRACE study (first 160 participants) plus 1,254 subjects from 6 global collaborators. The paper's findings and limits, for the study overall: How much clinical and demographic metadata was included differed by source and by participant, and the metadata was provided uncurated.

Taken from the germline V gene (reference sequence), the CDR1 and CDR2 loops are LGHDT and YNNKEL. From the cysteine through the phenylalanine, the CDR3 covers 14 amino acids. This entry keeps only the CDR3 DNA: 42 bases, framed from base 1. Trimming at the junction amounts to 2 bases on V and 4 bases on J, and the germline ends lie 8 bases apart. TCRbeta CDR3 regions were amplified from genomic DNA by means of the immunoSEQ Assay, a bias-controlled multiplex PCR. Per the original workflow: The number of nucleated cells in each sample was estimated by amplification of reference gene primers within the assay. To quantify the absolute abundance of each unique TCRbeta CDR3 rearrangement, sequence reads were collapsed and filtered. For each sample, productive Simpson clonality was calculated as the square root of Simpson's diversity index over productive rearrangements. Not all clones reach the TCRdb copy of this immuneACCESS table, which keeps in-frame sequences only. Checked studies attribute under half of the gap to unresolved V genes and leave the rest unexplained. V and J calls and clone size are copied from that table; D and trimming were computed from the DNA. This sample has around 69,000 clones in its table, and 65% to 90% of those were observed once. The top ten clones comprise about 23% of the sample.

The collaborating institutions used their own protocols to collect whole blood in K2EDTA tubes. For TCRbeta analysis, collaborator samples were shipped as frozen whole blood, as isolated PBMCs, or as DNA extracted from either sample type. The sequence came from a man aged 50-59 years with acute or convalescent COVID-19. Recombination connected TRBV3-1 (or the pseudogene TRBV3-2) to TRBJ2-2; the D gene identity is not certain. Input material: peripheral blood. The CDR3 reads as follows: CASSQSTPTGELFF. In nucleotide form, the sequence is TGTGCCAGCAGCCAATCGACTCCCACCGGGGAGCTGTTTTTT.